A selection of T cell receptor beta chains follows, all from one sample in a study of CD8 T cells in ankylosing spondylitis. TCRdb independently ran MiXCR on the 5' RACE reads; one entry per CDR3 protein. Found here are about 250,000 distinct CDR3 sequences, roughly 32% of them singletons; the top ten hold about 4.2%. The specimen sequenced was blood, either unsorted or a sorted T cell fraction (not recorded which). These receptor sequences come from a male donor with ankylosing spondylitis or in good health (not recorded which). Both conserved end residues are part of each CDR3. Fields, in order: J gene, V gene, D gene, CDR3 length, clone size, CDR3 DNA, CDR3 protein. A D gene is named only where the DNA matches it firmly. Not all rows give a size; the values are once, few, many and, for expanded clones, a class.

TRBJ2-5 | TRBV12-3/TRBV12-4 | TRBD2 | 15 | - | TGTGCCAGCAGTGACTCCCGGGGGGGCTTGGAGACCCAGTACTTC | CASSDSRGGLETQYF
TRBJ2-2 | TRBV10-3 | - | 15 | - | TGTGCCATCAGTGAGGGCGGGGGCTACACCGGGGAGCTGTTTTTT | CAISEGGGYTGELFF
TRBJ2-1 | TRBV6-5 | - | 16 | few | TGTGCCAGCAGTTACGTTTCGAAAACGGCGGCCAATGAGCAGTTCTTC | CASSYVSKTAANEQFF
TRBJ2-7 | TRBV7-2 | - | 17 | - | TGTGCCAGCAGCTCCCCAGGGGGGGTCAGAAGCTCCTACGAGCAGTACTTC | CASSSPGGVRSSYEQYF
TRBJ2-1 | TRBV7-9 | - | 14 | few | TGTGCCAGCAGCTTACCTAGAGTGGGGGGTGAGCAGTTCTTC | CASSLPRVGGEQFF
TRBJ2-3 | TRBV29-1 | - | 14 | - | TGCAGCGTTGAAGGTCAGGCCGCCCCAGATACGCAGTATTTT | CSVEGQAAPDTQYF
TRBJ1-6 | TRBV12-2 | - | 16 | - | TGTGCAAGTCGCTTACCTCAGGACTGCTATAATTCACCCCTCCACTTT | CASRLPQDCYNSPLHF
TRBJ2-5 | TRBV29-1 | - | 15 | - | TGCAGCGTCGAAGGACCAAGGTGGGCGGAAGAGACCCAGTACTTC | CSVEGPRWAEETQYF
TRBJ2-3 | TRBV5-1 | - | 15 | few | TGCGCCAGCAGCCCCCCCCTCCAGGGCACAGATACGCAGTATTTT | CASSPPLQGTDTQYF
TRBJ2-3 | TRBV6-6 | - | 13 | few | TGTGCCAGCAGGTCGGGATCCACAGATACGCAGTATTTT | CASRSGSTDTQYF
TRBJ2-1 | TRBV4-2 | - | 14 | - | TGTGCCAGCAGCCAAGATTTACGCGACAATGAGCAGTTCTTC | CASSQDLRDNEQFF
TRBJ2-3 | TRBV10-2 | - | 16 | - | TGCGCCAGCAGTGAGTCGCCGGGGCTACCCGCAGATACGCAGTATTTT | CASSESPGLPADTQYF
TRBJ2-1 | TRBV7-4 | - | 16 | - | TGTGCCAGCAGCTTAGTGGCGACGGAAGCCTACAATGAGCAGTTCTTC | CASSLVATEAYNEQFF
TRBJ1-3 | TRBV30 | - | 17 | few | TGTGCCTGGAGTGTACTTGAGGTGGGGGGAATTGGAAACACCATATATTTT | CAWSVLEVGGIGNTIYF
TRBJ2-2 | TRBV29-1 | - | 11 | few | TGCAGCGTGGCATTCACCGGGGAGCTGTTTTTT | CSVAFTGELFF
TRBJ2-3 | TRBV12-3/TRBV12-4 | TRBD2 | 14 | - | TGTGCCAGCATCCTCAATGCGGGGGCAGATACGCAGTATTTT | CASILNAGADTQYF
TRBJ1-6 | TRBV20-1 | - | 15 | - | TGCAGTGCTAGAGGGGAAGGGGGGTATAATTCACCCCTCCACTTT | CSARGEGGYNSPLHF
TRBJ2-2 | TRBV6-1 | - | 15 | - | TGTGCCAGCAGTGATCTGAGGGATATTACCGGGGAGCTGTTTTTT | CASSDLRDITGELFF
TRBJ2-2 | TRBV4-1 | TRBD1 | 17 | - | TGCGCCAGCAGCCAGACCGGGACAGGGGGAGTCTCCGGGGAGCTGTTTTTT | CASSQTGTGGVSGELFF
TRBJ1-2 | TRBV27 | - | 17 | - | TGTGCCAGCAGTTTAGAATTTAGGTCGGCCGGAGCCTATGGCTACACCTTC | CASSLEFRSAGAYGYTF
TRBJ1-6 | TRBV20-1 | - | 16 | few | TGCAGTGCTAGAGATCGGACAGAGACCTCTAATTCACCCCTCCACTTT | CSARDRTETSNSPLHF
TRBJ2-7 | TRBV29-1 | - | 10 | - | TGCAGCGTTGGCCGGGGGGAGCAGTACTTC | CSVGRGEQYF
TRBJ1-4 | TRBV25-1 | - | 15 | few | TGTGCCAGCAGTGAATGGTCTTCAACTAATGAAAAACTGTTTTTT | CASSEWSSTNEKLFF
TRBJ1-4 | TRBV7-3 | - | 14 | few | TGTGCCAGCAGCTCGGGATTGGGTCATGAAAAACTGTTTTTT | CASSSGLGHEKLFF
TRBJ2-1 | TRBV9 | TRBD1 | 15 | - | TGTGCCAGCAGTGGAACCGGGACAGGGGCTAGTGAGCAGTTCTTC | CASSGTGTGASEQFF
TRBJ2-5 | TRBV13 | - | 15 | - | TGTGCCAGCAGCCCGCGGGCCCAGAGAGATGAGACCCAGTACTTC | CASSPRAQRDETQYF
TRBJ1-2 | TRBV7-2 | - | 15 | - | TGTGCCAGCAGCTTATTGGGAGAGGCCCTCTATGGCTACACCTTC | CASSLLGEALYGYTF
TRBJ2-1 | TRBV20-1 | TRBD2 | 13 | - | TGCAGTGGACCGGGACTAGTAGCCAATGAGCAGTTCTTC | CSGPGLVANEQFF
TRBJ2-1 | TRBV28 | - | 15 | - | TGTGCCAGCAGCTCTCCTCTGGGGAAAGTCGATGAGCAGTTCTTC | CASSSPLGKVDEQFF
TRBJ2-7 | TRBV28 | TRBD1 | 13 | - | TGTGCCAGCACAACAGGGGGAACCTACGAGCAGTACTTC | CASTTGGTYEQYF
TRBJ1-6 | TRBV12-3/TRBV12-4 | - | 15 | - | TGTGCCAGCAGTCCCGGGGCCTTAGCCGGTTCACCCCTCCACTTT | CASSPGALAGSPLHF
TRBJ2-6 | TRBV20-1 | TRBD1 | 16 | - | TGCAGTGCCGGACAGGCTCAGCTCTCTGGGGCCAACGTCCTGACTTTC | CSAGQAQLSGANVLTF
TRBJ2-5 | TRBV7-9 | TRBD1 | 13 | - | TGTGCCAGCAGCCAGGGGGCTGAAGAGACCCAGTACTTC | CASSQGAEETQYF
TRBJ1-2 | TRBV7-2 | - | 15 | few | TGTGCCAGCCATGACCGGACGGGACCCTTCTATGGCTACACCTTC | CASHDRTGPFYGYTF
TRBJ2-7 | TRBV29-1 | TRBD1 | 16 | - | TGCAGCGTTGAGGATTTCGGGACAGGGATAGCCTACGAGCAGTACTTC | CSVEDFGTGIAYEQYF
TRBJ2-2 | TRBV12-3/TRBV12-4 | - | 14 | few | TGTGCCAGCAGTTTTGCGACGAACACCGGGGAGCTGTTTTTT | CASSFATNTGELFF
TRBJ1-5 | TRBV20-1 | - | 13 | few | TGCAGTGCTAGAGAGGGAACCGATCAGCCCCAGCATTTT | CSAREGTDQPQHF
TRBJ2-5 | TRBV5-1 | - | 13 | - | TGCGCCAGCCGGGCGGAATACCAAGAGACCCAGTACTTC | CASRAEYQETQYF
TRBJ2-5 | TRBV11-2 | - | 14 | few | TGTGCCAGCAGCTTAGACGTGAACCAAGAGACCCAGTACTTC | CASSLDVNQETQYF
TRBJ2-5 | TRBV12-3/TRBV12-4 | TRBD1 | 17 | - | TGTGCCAGCAGCCCCCCCCCGGGGACAGGGTACCAAGAGACCCAGTACTTC | CASSPPPGTGYQETQYF
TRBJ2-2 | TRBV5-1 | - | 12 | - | TGCGCCAGCAGCTTGAAAACCGGGGAGCTGTTTTTT | CASSLKTGELFF
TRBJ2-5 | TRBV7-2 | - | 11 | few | TGTGCCAGCAGCTCCAGTAGGACCCAGTACTTC | CASSSSRTQYF
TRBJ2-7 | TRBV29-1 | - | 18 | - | TGCAGCGTTGAAACTAGGAGTAGGGGGGCCGCCTATAGCTACGAGCAGTACTTC | CSVETRSRGAAYSYEQYF
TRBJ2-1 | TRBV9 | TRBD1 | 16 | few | TGTGCCAGCAGCGTGGAGGGCAGGGGGCCCAACAATGAGCAGTTCTTC | CASSVEGRGPNNEQFF
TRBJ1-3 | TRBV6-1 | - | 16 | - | TGTGCCAGCAGTCCCCTTTGGGCGGGCTCTGGAAACACCATATATTTT | CASSPLWAGSGNTIYF
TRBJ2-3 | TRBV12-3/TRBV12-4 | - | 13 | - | TGTGCCAGCAGGTCAGGGGAGGCAGATACGCAGTATTTT | CASRSGEADTQYF
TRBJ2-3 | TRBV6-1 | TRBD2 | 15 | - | TGTGCCAGCAGCCCAGGGCGCGGGAGTATAGATACGCAGTATTTT | CASSPGRGSIDTQYF